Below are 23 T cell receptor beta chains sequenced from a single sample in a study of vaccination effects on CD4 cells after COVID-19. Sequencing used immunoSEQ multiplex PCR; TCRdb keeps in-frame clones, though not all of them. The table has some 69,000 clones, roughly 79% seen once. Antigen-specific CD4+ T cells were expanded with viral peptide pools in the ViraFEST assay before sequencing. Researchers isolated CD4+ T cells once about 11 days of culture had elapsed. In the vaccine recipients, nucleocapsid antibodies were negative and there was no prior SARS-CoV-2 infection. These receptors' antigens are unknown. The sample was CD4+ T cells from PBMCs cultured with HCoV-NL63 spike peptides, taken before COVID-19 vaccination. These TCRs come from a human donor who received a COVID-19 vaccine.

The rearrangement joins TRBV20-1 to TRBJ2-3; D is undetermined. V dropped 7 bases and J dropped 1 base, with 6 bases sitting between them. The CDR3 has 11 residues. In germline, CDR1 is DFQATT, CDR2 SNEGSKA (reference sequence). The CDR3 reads CSGLRTDTQYF. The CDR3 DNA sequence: TGCAGTGGGTTGCGCACAGATACGCAGTATTTT.

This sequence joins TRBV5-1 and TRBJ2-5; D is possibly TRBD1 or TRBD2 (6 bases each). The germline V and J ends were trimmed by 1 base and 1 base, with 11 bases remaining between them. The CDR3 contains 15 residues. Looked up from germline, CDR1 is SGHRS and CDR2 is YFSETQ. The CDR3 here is CASSLWGASQETQYF. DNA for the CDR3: TGCGCCAGCAGCTTGTGGGGGGCCTCCCAAGAGACCCAGTACTTC.

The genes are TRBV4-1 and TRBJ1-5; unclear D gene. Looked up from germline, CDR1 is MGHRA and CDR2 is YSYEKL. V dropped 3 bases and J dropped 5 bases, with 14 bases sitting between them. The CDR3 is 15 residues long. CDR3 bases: TGCGCCAGCAGCCACTTTAAGGACCCTTATCAGCCCCAGCATTTT. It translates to CASSHFKDPYQPQHF.

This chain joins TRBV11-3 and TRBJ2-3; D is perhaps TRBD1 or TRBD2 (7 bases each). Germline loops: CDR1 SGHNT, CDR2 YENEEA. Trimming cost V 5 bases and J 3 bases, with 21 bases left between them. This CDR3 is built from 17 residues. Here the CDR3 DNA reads TGTGCCAGCAGCGGAGGTGTGGGCAGGGGGGGAACAGATACGCAGTATTTT. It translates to CASSGGVGRGGTDTQYF.

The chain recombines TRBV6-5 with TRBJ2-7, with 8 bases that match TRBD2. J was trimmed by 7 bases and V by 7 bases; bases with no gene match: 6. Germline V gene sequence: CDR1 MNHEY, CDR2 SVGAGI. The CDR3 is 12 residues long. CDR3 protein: CASKVGGGEQYV. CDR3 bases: TGTGCCAGCAAGGTCGGGGGGGGAGAGCAGTACGTC.

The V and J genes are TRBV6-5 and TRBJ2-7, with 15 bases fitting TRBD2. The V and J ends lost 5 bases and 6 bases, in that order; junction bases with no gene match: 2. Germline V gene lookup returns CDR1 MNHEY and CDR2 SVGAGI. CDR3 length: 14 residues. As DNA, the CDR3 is TGTGCCAGCAGTCCGGGACTAGCGGGGGGCGAGCAGTACGTC. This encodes CASSPGLAGGEQYV.

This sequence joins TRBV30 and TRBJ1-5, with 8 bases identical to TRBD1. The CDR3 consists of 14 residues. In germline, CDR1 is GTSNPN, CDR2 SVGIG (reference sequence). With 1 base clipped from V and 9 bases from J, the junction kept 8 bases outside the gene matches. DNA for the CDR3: TGTGCCTGGAGTGCCGACAGGGGAAGCTCGCCCCAGCATTTT. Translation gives CAWSADRGSSPQHF.

The CDR3 DNA sequence: TGTGCCAGCAGCCAACAACAGGGTTACACCGGGGAGCTGTTTTTT. Its protein product is CASSQQQGYTGELFF. The chain combines TRBV4-2 with TRBJ2-2; D is possibly TRBD1 (6 bases). The CDR3 is made up of 15 amino acids. From germline, CDR1 is LGHNA and CDR2 YNFKEQ. Trimming pared 2 bases from V and 3 bases from J, leaving 10 bases between.

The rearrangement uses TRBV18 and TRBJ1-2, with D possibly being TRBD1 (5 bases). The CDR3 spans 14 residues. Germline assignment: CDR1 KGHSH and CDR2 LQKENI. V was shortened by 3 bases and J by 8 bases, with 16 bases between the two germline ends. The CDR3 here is CASSPGLTIYGYTF. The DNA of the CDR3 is TGTGCCAGCTCACCGGGACTTACTATTTACGGCTACACCTTC.

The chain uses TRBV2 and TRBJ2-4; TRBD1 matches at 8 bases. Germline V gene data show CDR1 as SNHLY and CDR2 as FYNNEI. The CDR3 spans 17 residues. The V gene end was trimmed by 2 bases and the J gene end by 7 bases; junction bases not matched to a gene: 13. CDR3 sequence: CASSEPGGYGTENIQYF. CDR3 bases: TGTGCCAGCAGTGAACCAGGGGGCTACGGAACGGAGAACATTCAGTACTTC.

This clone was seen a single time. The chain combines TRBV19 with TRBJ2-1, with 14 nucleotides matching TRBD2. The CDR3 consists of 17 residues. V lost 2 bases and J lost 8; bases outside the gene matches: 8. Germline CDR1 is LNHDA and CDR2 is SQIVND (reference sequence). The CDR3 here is CASSILKTSGGAYEQFF. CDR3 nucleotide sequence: TGTGCCAGTAGTATACTCAAGACTAGCGGGGGGGCGTATGAGCAGTTCTTC.

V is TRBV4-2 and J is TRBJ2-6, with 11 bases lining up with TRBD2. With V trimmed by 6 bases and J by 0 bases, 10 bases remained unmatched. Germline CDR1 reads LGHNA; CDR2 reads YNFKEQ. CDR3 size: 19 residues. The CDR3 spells CASSRGTSGSSSGANVLTF. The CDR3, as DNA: TGTGCCAGCAGTCGAGGGACTAGCGGATCGAGCTCTGGGGCCAACGTCCTGACTTTC.

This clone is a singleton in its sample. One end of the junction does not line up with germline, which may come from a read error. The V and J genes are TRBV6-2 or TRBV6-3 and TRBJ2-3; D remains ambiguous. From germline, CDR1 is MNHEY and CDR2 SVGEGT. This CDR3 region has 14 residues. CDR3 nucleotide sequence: TGTGCCAGCAGTCCATTATCGGGCACCGATACGCAGTATTTT. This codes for CASSPLSGTDTQYF.

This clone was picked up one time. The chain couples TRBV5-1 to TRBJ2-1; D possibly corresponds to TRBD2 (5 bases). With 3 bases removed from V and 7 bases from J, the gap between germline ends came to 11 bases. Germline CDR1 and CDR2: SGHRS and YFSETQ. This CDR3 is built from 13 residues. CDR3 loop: CASSSPRENEQFF. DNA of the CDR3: TGCGCCAGCAGCTCTCCTAGGGAGAATGAGCAGTTCTTC.

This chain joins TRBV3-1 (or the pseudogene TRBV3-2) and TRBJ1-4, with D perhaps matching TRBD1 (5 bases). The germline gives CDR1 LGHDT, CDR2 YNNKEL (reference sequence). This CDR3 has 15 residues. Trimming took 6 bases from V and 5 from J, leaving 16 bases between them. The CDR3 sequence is CASRPMRGSNEKLFF. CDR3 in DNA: TGTGCCAGCAGACCTATGCGGGGCTCCAATGAAAAACTGTTTTTT.

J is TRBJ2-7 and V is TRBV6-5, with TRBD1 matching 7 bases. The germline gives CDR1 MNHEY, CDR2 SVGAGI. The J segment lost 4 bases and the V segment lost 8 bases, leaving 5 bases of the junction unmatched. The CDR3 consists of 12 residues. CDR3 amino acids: CASRTGQYEQYV. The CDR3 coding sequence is TGTGCCAGCCGAACGGGACAGTACGAGCAGTACGTC.

The CDR3 sequence: CASSPGLAGEETQYF. The DNA for the CDR3 is TGCGCCAGCAGCCCCGGACTAGCGGGGGAGGAGACCCAGTACTTC. The gene calls are TRBV5-1 and TRBJ2-5; 13 nucleotides match TRBD2. This CDR3 spans 15 amino acids. The germline CDR1 and CDR2 sequences are SGHRS and YFSETQ. The V gene end was trimmed by 4 bases and the J gene end by 5 bases; junction bases not matched to a gene: 5.

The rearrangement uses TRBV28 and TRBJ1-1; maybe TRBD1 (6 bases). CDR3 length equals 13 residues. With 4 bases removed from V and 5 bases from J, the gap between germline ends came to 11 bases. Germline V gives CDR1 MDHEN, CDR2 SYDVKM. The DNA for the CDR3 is TGTGCCAGCAGTTCTCAGGGGAGGACTGAAGCTTTCTTT. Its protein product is CASSSQGRTEAFF.

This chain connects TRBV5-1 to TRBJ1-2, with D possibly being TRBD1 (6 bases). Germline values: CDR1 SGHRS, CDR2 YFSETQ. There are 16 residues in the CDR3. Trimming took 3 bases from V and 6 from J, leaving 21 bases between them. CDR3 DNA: TGCGCCAGCAGCTCGGAGGGGGGACGTTTGATGGATGGCTACACCTTC. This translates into CASSSEGGRLMDGYTF.

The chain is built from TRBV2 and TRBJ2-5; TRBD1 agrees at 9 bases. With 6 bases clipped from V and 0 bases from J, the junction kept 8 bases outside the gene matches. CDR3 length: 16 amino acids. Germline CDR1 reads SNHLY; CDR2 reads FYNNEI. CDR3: CASSPSGQGNQETQYF. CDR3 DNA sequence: TGTGCCAGCAGCCCCTCTGGACAGGGGAACCAAGAGACCCAGTACTTC.

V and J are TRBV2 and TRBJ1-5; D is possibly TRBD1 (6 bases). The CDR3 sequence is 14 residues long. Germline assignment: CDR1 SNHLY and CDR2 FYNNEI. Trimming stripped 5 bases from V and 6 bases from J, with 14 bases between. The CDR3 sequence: CASSIQGSGQPQHF. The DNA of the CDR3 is TGTGCCAGCAGTATACAGGGATCGGGTCAGCCCCAGCATTTT.

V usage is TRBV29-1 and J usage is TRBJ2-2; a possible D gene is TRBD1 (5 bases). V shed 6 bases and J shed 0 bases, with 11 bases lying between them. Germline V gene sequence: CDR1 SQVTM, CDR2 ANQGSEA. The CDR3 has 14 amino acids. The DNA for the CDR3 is TGCAGCGTCCAACAGGCCTCGAACACCGGGGAGCTGTTTTTT. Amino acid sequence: CSVQQASNTGELFF.

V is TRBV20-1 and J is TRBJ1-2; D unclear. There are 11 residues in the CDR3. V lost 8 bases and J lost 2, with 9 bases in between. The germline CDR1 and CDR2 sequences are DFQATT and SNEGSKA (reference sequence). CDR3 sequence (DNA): TGCAGTACTCAGCAAAACTATGGCTACACCTTC. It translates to CSTQQNYGYTF.